These 5 T cell receptor beta chains were all obtained from the same sample, sequenced in a study of CD8 T cells in acute hepatitis C reinfection. Study conclusions and caveats: All groups preferentially used TRBV04 and TRBV06, which was not due to overrepresentation in the naive pool.

Time point here: at least 347 days after estimated infection, following spontaneous clearance. The hepatitis C virus-specific receptor repertoire was characterized directly ex vivo, with no prior expansion in culture. TCRdb's table, derived via immunoSEQ multiplex PCR, lists solely in-frame clones and lacks some. The sample includes 1,100 or so clones, around 64% of them seen just once. The material sequenced was HCV NS3-1073 tetramer-sorted CD8+ T cells from PBMCs, taken at follow-up. These receptor sequences come from a man aged 40-55 years who spontaneously cleared hepatitis C infection.

This clone was seen a single time. The chain links TRBV7-2 to TRBJ2-2; TRBD1 aligns across 9 bases. Trimming at V came to 4 bases and at J to 3 bases, leaving 6 bases not matched to a gene. Germline CDR1 reads SGHTA; CDR2 reads FQGNSA. This CDR3 comprises 16 residues. The CDR3 DNA follows: TGTGCCAGCAGCTCACAGGGGGCTCGGGACACCGGGGAGCTGTTTTTT. Translation gives CASSSQGARDTGELFF.

This clone is large. The rearrangement uses TRBV11-2 and TRBJ1-5; D is uncertain. This CDR3 contains 15 residues. Germline V lookup: CDR1 SGHAT, CDR2 FQNNGV. The V end lost 1 base, the J end lost 2 bases, and 9 bases lay between the germline ends. The CDR3 reads CASSLVDGGNQPQHF. The CDR3 DNA is TGTGCCAGCAGCTTAGTAGATGGGGGCAATCAGCCCCAGCATTTT. Filled out from reference TRBV11-2 and TRBJ1-5, the complete variable domain reads EAGVAQSPRYKIIEKRQSVAFWCNPISGHATLYWYQQILGQGPKLLIQFQNNGVVDDSQLPKDRFSAERLKGVDSTLKIQPAKLEDSAVYLCASSLVDGGNQPQHFGDGTRLSIL.

The rearrangement links TRBV6-5 to TRBJ2-3; 10 bases are shared with TRBD2. This CDR3 has 15 amino acids. CDR1 MNHEY and CDR2 SVGAGI come from the germline V gene. V gave up 6 bases and J gave up 7 bases; unmatched junction bases: 10. CDR3 DNA sequence: TGTGCCAGCAGCCATCTAGCGGGAGCTCTCAATACGCAGTATTTT. Protein: CASSHLAGALNTQYF.

The chain joins TRBV6-1 to TRBJ2-7, with D uncertain. The V gene lost 5 bases and the J gene lost 4 bases, with 6 bases spanning the gap. Germline values: CDR1 MNHNS, CDR2 SASEGT. The CDR3 covers 11 residues. The CDR3 DNA sequence: TGTGCCAGCAGTACCCAATACGAGCAGTACTTC. Its protein is CASSTQYEQYF.

This clone appeared a few times. The chain employs TRBV29-1 and TRBJ2-1, with TRBD2 matching over 7 bases. Per the germline V gene, CDR1 is SQVTM and CDR2 is ANQGSEA. V lost 6 bases, J lost 5 bases, and 10 bases stayed unmatched. There are 14 residues in the CDR3. The CDR3 loop is CSVTERGGDNEQFF. The CDR3, as DNA: TGCAGCGTAACCGAGCGGGGCGGAGACAATGAGCAGTTCTTC.